One and the same sample provided the 28 T cell receptor beta chains below, sequenced in a study of T cell responses to AZD1222 COVID-19 vaccine. The assay was immunoSEQ multiplex PCR, and TCRdb's table has in-frame clones only and misses some. The top ten clones hold 20% to 30% of a sample with approximately 61,000 clones, roughly four fifths of them seen once. The sequenced sample was peripheral blood, obtained 28 days after the second AZD1222 dose. All receptors come from an adult who received the AZD1222 COVID-19 vaccine.

The V and J genes are TRBV18 and TRBJ1-5; tentative D call: TRBD1 (5 bases). This CDR3 has 16 amino acids. The V gene lost 3 bases and the J gene lost 6 bases, with 18 bases spanning the gap. Per germline, CDR1 KGHSH and CDR2 LQKENI. Here the CDR3 DNA reads TGTGCCAGCTCACCCCCGGGTGGCAGGGCGAGTCAGCCCCAGCATTTT. Amino acid sequence: CASSPPGGRASQPQHF.

This chain links TRBV7-3 with TRBJ2-1; 11 bases align to TRBD2. The junction had 6 bases not matched to a gene; V was cut back by 5 bases and J by 6 bases. The CDR3 has 15 amino acids. Germline assignment: CDR1 SGHTA and CDR2 FQGTGA. The CDR3 protein is CASSRGGLAGNEQFF. In DNA form, the CDR3 reads TGTGCCAGCAGCCGCGGCGGACTAGCGGGCAATGAGCAGTTCTTC.

The chain carries TRBV10-3 and TRBJ2-1; D call uncertain. V lost 3 bases to trimming and J lost 4 bases, with 7 bases between them. This CDR3 comprises 13 residues. Looked up from germline, CDR1 is ENHRY and CDR2 is SYGVKD. This chain's CDR3 is CAISDVGYNEQFF. The CDR3 coding sequence is TGTGCCATCAGTGATGTTGGGTACAATGAGCAGTTCTTC.

The V call is TRBV12-3 or TRBV12-4, the J call TRBJ2-1; the D gene is possibly TRBD2 (5 bases). The CDR3 has 13 amino acids. Trimming left V 6 bases short and J 10 bases short, with 16 bases between. As DNA, the CDR3 is TGTGCCAGCAGAAACGCACTAGTGCGAGAGCAGTTCTTC. Its protein product is CASRNALVREQFF.

This chain links TRBV5-1 with TRBJ2-7; no definite D call. The germline gives CDR1 SGHRS, CDR2 YFSETQ. There are 14 residues in the CDR3. V was trimmed by 0 bases and J by 2 bases, leaving 9 bases between them. The CDR3 sequence is CASSLGGFPYEQYF. DNA for the CDR3: TGCGCCAGCAGCTTGGGTGGTTTCCCCTACGAGCAGTACTTC.

This clone was picked up a small number of times. The chain couples TRBV5-1 to TRBJ1-2; D gene ambiguous. This CDR3 has 18 amino acids. Germline lookup yields CDR1 SGHRS and CDR2 YFSETQ. Trimming removed 4 bases at V and 4 bases at J, with 26 bases between. CDR3 in DNA: TGCGCCAGCAGCCCCCGAGGCCAGTTGGGAGAGGAGGGCTATGGCTACACCTTC. Translation: CASSPRGQLGEEGYGYTF.

The chain recombines TRBV6-5 with TRBJ2-7; TRBD2 matches at 8 bases. The ends lost 5 bases at V and 4 bases at J; junction bases unmatched: 7. The CDR3 loop spans 14 amino acids. CDR1 and CDR2 (germline): MNHEY, SVGAGI. CDR3 loop: CASSQGLVPYEQYF. CDR3 coding DNA: TGTGCCAGCAGTCAGGGACTAGTCCCTTACGAGCAGTACTTC.

The V call is TRBV10-3, the J call TRBJ1-1; tentatively, D is TRBD1 (6 bases). V lost 2 bases and J 4 bases, leaving 23 bases between the germline ends. Germline CDR1 ENHRY, CDR2 SYGVKD. The CDR3 loop spans 18 amino acids. CDR3 nucleotides: TGTGCCATCAGTGAGAGGGGGAGCAACAGGGCGAGCATCACTGAAGCTTTCTTT. It yields the protein CAISERGSNRASITEAFF.

The genes are TRBV5-6 and TRBJ2-7, with 14 bases fitting TRBD2. The CDR3 covers 18 residues. Trimming removed 7 bases from V and 3 bases from J; junction bases left unmatched: 15. CDR1 is SGHDT, CDR2 YYEEEE, per germline. For the CDR3, the DNA is TGTGCCAGCCAGGGACTAGCGGGAGAATCTTTTAATGTCTACGAGCAGTACTTC. It codes for CASQGLAGESFNVYEQYF.

This sequence joins TRBV5-4 and TRBJ2-3; D is perhaps TRBD1 (5 bases). This CDR3 contains 13 residues. The V gene lost 5 bases and the J gene lost 6 bases, with 13 bases spanning the gap. In germline, CDR1 is SGHNT, CDR2 YYREEE (reference sequence). Written as DNA, the CDR3 is TGTGCCAGCAGTTTAGGGGTTCCGGATACGCAGTATTTT. This translates into CASSLGVPDTQYF.

The chain is built from TRBV6-5 and TRBJ1-3; the D gene is possibly TRBD1 (5 bases). V was pared by 0 bases and J by 0 bases, with 9 bases between. The CDR3 totals 16 residues. Germline V gene data show CDR1 as MNHEY and CDR2 as SVGAGI. This chain's CDR3 is CASSYSRGSSGNTIYF. In DNA form, the CDR3 reads TGTGCCAGCAGTTACTCGAGGGGCAGCTCTGGAAACACCATATATTTT.

This chain links TRBV14 with TRBJ2-7, with unresolved D. The CDR3 totals 13 residues. V was pared by 4 bases and J by 6 bases, with 13 bases between. Germline assignment: CDR1 SGHDN and CDR2 FVKESK. CDR3 protein: CASSPRPLGEQYF. CDR3 DNA sequence: TGTGCCAGCAGCCCCCGTCCACTCGGCGAGCAGTACTTC.

The CDR3 protein is CSARTGPDEQFF. The DNA for the CDR3 is TGCAGCGCCAGGACAGGGCCCGACGAGCAGTTCTTC. The genes are TRBV29-1 and TRBJ2-1, with 8 bases aligning to TRBD1. The CDR3 consists of 12 residues. V trimming: 7 bases; J trimming: 10 bases; junction bases outside the gene matches: 9. Germline V gene data show CDR1 as SQVTM and CDR2 as ANQGSEA.

The J gene is TRBJ2-1, the V gene TRBV10-3; possibly TRBD2 for D (6 bases). The CDR3 has 13 residues. Germline CDR1 and CDR2: ENHRY and SYGVKD. The germline V and J ends were trimmed by 6 bases and 8 bases, with 14 bases remaining between them. CDR3 residues: CAISASGVHEQFF. The CDR3 bases are TGTGCCATCAGCGCGTCGGGAGTCCATGAGCAGTTCTTC.

The V and J genes are TRBV18 and TRBJ2-2; D gene uncertain. CDR3 length: 13 residues. Germline CDR1 and CDR2: KGHSH and LQKENI. The V end was cut by 1 base, the J end by 3 bases, with 3 bases between. The CDR3 bases are TGTGCCAGCTCACCACTGGACACCGGGGAGCTGTTTTTT. It translates to CASSPLDTGELFF.

The chain joins TRBV24-1 to TRBJ1-2; TRBD1 aligns across 9 bases. Per the germline V gene, CDR1 is KGHDR and CDR2 is SFDVKD. V dropped 4 bases and J dropped 4; count of bases not matched to a gene: 6. The CDR3 loop spans 15 amino acids. This CDR3 reads CATSETGTGTYGYTF. The CDR3 DNA follows: TGTGCCACCAGTGAAACCGGGACAGGGACCTATGGCTACACCTTC.

The genes are TRBV5-6 and TRBJ1-2, with TRBD1 matching 8 bases. The V gene's germline CDR1 is SGHDT and CDR2 YYEEEE. The V segment lost 5 bases and the J segment 3 bases; nucleotides outside the gene matches: 9. This CDR3 contains 15 residues. The CDR3 loop is CASREIGQGDYGYTF. CDR3 DNA sequence: TGTGCCAGCAGAGAAATCGGACAGGGTGACTATGGCTACACCTTC.

The chain joins TRBV25-1 to TRBJ1-6, with D hard to call. The V end lost 6 bases, the J end lost 6 bases, and 12 bases lay between the germline ends. Germline CDR1 and CDR2: MGHDK and SYGVNS. The CDR3 spans 14 residues. The CDR3 nucleotides read TGTGCCAGCAGAGGCCTCGGCCTTAATTCACCCCTCCACTTT. It is translated as CASRGLGLNSPLHF.

The J gene is TRBJ2-1, the V gene TRBV28, with 8 positions matching TRBD2. V lost 6 bases and J lost 7; bases outside the gene matches: 11. Germline assignment: CDR1 MDHEN and CDR2 SYDVKM. This CDR3 comprises 15 residues. CDR3 in DNA: TGTGCCAGCAGAGGGGGGGTAGCGGGATCTAATGAGCAGTTCTTC. Encoded protein: CASRGGVAGSNEQFF.

Here the CDR3 DNA reads TGTGCCAGCAGCACAGGGGGCTGGAACACTGAAGCTTTCTTT. Residues: CASSTGGWNTEAFF. The rearrangement joins TRBV5-4 to TRBJ1-1; 9 bases align to TRBD1. The CDR3 contains 14 residues. From germline, CDR1 is SGHNT and CDR2 YYREEE (reference sequence). V lost 4 bases to trimming and J lost 1 base; unmatched junction nucleotides: 2.

V usage is TRBV2 and J usage is TRBJ1-3; D remains unclear. Germline-derived CDR1 and CDR2 are SNHLY and FYNNEI. V was trimmed by 0 bases and J by 2 bases, leaving 8 bases between them. The CDR3 is 15 amino acids. CDR3 amino acids: CASSEAPTAGNTIYF. CDR3 nucleotide sequence: TGTGCCAGCAGTGAAGCGCCAACAGCTGGAAACACCATATATTTT.

The CDR3 protein is CASSQDASGQGPTDTQYF. CDR3 coding DNA: TGTGCCAGCAGCCAAGACGCCTCGGGACAGGGTCCCACAGATACGCAGTATTTT. The chain links TRBV3-1 (or the pseudogene TRBV3-2) to TRBJ2-3; 9 nucleotides line up with TRBD1. This CDR3 has 18 residues. J gave up 2 bases and V 0 bases, and 9 bases lay outside the gene matches. Germline CDR1 is LGHDT and CDR2 is YNNKEL (reference sequence).

V usage is TRBV28 and J usage is TRBJ2-7; tentatively, D is TRBD1 (6 bases). The V and J ends lost 9 bases and 5 bases respectively, with 11 bases between them. The germline V gene has CDR1 MDHEN and CDR2 SYDVKM. The CDR3 spans 11 residues. CDR3 protein: CASGRGNEQYF. DNA of the CDR3: TGTGCCAGTGGTAGGGGGAACGAGCAGTACTTC.

The V and J genes are TRBV6-2 or TRBV6-3 and TRBJ2-1; D remains ambiguous. Trimming left V 4 bases short and J 9 bases short, with 19 bases between. The CDR3 has 15 residues. CDR1 and CDR2 from the germline V gene are MNHEY and SVGEGT. CDR3 sequence: CASSSPLTPDGEQFF. The CDR3 DNA sequence: TGTGCCAGCAGTTCCCCCTTAACCCCCGACGGTGAGCAGTTCTTC.

The chain has TRBV28 and TRBJ2-2; TRBD2 agrees at 7 bases. The V gene's germline CDR1 is MDHEN and CDR2 SYDVKM. The J segment lost 3 bases and the V segment lost 7 bases, leaving 8 bases of the junction unmatched. The length of the CDR3 is 15 residues. As DNA, the CDR3 is TGTGCCAGCAAGGGCGGGAGCGAGTACACCGGGGAGCTGTTTTTT. Translation gives CASKGGSEYTGELFF. The entire variable domain, with the rest obtained from reference TRBV28 and TRBJ2-2, is as follows: DVKVTQSSRYLVKRTGEKVFLECVQDMDHENMFWYRQDPGLGLRLIYFSYDVKMKEKGDIPEGYSVSREKKERFSLILESASTNQTSMYLCASKGGSEYTGELFFGEGSRLTVL.

The chain links TRBV28 to TRBJ2-1, with TRBD2 matching 14 bases. With 5 bases clipped from V and 7 bases from J, the junction kept 10 bases outside the gene matches. Looked up from germline, CDR1 is MDHEN and CDR2 is SYDVKM. CDR3 size: 17 residues. This CDR3 reads CASSPAQRTSGRNEQFF. DNA of the CDR3: TGTGCCAGCAGTCCGGCCCAGCGGACTAGCGGGAGGAATGAGCAGTTCTTC.

The chain carries TRBV5-1 and TRBJ2-3; possibly TRBD1 or TRBD2 for D (6 bases each). The V end lost 4 bases, the J end lost 5 bases, and 14 bases lay between the germline ends. This CDR3 is built from 14 residues. Germline CDR1 and CDR2: SGHRS and YFSETQ. The CDR3 region is CASSGGTSKDTQYF. CDR3 coding DNA: TGCGCCAGCAGCGGCGGGACATCCAAAGATACGCAGTATTTT.

The V and J genes are TRBV6-1 and TRBJ2-3; 9 nucleotides align to TRBD2. Trimming removed 0 bases from V and 4 bases from J; junction bases left unmatched: 2. CDR3 length: 15 residues. Germline CDR1 is MNHNS and CDR2 is SASEGT. The CDR3 DNA follows: TGTGCCAGCAGTGAAGCTAGCGGGAGTCCAGATACGCAGTATTTT. Translation: CASSEASGSPDTQYF.